This T cell receptor (beta chain) was obtained from a study of CD8+ T cells in alopecia areata. In the study overall: Grafts of skin from C3H/HeJ donors aged roughly 6-13 months with spontaneous alopecia went to female C3H/HeJ mice aged roughly 7-10 weeks.

Notes on this clone: Mouse germline and gene names are used. From the germline J gene comes the end of the CDR3, since the read stops 4 residues before it.

CDR1 is NSQYPW and CDR2 is LRSPGD in the germline V gene (reference sequence). This CDR3 spans 13 amino acids. Sorting relied on CD4, CD8alpha, NKG2D, NKG2ACE and other markers applied to pooled cutaneous lymph node cells. Extracted RNA was reverse transcribed into cDNA, the sequencing template. Data came from immunoSEQ multiplex PCR; TCRdb stores just in-frame clones and leaves some out. This sample comprises roughly 260,000 clones, none seen once only. This clonotype was obtained from a C3H/HeJ mouse with alopecia areata. As its MHC haplotype, the strain has H2-k. This chain connects TRBV1 to TRBJ2-7; 7 nucleotides align to TRBD1. The sample consisted of CD4+ T cells sorted from a lymph node. The CDR3 is CTCSAWDRYEQYF. Partial CDR3 DNA: TGCACCTGCAGTGCGTGGGACAGATAT. The variable domain in full, completed from reference TRBV1 and TRBJ2-7, reads VTLLEQNPRWRLVPRGQAVNLRCILKNSQYPWMSWYQQDLQKQLQWLFTLRSPGDKEVKSLPGADYLATRVTDTELRLQVANMSQGRTLYCTCSAWDRYEQYFGPGTRLTVL.